This T cell receptor beta chain was observed in a study of cytomegalovirus exposure and HLA in healthy donors. On the study more broadly: Unique TCRs from HLA-typed donors, 85 million to 100 million of them, were held in an early data release.

Study findings and constraints: The investigators catalogued 164 TCR beta chains as cytomegalovirus-associated. The authors judged a highly shared variant cluster likely a sequencing artifact.

A remark on this clone: As yet, its antigen is unknown.

13 Jbeta primers and 60 Vbeta primers were used for the PCR. Clones were sequenced by immunoSEQ multiplex PCR, and TCRdb holds only the in-frame ones, with some missing. The sample yields fewer than 200,000 clones, 80% to 90% seen once. Germline CDR1 is SGHKS and CDR2 is YYEKEE (reference sequence). V lost 0 bases to trimming and J lost 6 bases, with 12 bases between them. This CDR3 is 14 amino acids long. Sequenced: PBMCs. The source of this sequence is a young woman in good health and CMV-seronegative. The rearrangement links TRBV5-5 to TRBJ1-2, with a tentative D call TRBD1 (6 bases). CDR3 sequence: CASSLEPGDNGYTF. CDR3 coding DNA: TGTGCCAGCAGCTTGGAACCAGGGGATAATGGCTACACCTTC.